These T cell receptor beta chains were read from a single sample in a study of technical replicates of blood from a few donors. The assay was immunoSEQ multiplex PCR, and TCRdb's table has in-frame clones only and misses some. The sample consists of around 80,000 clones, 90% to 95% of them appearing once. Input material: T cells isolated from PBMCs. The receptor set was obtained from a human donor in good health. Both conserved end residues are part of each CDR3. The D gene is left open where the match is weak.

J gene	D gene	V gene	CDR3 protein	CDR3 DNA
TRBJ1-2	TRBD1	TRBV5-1	CASSGAQGADGYTF	TGCGCCAGCAGCGGAGCACAGGGGGCAGATGGCTACACCTTC
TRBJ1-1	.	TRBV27	CASSPGIGTEAFF	TGTGCCAGCAGTCCAGGGATTGGTACTGAAGCTTTCTTT
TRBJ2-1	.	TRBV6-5	CASSYPEQFF	TGTGCCAGCAGTTACCCAGAGCAGTTCTTC
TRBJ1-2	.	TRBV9	CASSVDFEGYTF	TGTGCCAGCAGCGTAGACTTCGAGGGCTACACCTTC
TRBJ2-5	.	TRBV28	CASSQDLRGTQYF	TGTGCCAGCAGTCAAGACCTCAGGGGGACCCAGTACTTC
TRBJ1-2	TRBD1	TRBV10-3	CAVPDRTDYGYTF	TGTGCCGTCCCGGACAGGACAGACTATGGCTACACCTTC
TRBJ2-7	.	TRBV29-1	CSVVEGADEQYF	TGCAGCGTTGTCGAAGGGGCGGACGAGCAGTACTTC
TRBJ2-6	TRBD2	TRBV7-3	CASSLGLAATSGANVLTF	TGTGCCAGCAGCTTAGGACTAGCGGCCACCTCTGGGGCCAACGTCCTGACTTTC
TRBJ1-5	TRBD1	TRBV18	CASSLGTDNQPQHF	TGTGCCAGCTCACTCGGGACAGATAATCAGCCCCAGCATTTT
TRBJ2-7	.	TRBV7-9	CASSLFSLKGSSYEQYF	TGTGCCAGCAGCTTATTTAGCTTGAAAGGGAGCTCCTACGAGCAGTACTTC
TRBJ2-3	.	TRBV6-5	CASSYSKGFTDTQYF	TGTGCCAGCAGTTACTCGAAGGGGTTTACAGATACGCAGTATTTT
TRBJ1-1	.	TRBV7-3	CASSVSGGVEAFF	TGTGCCAGCTCGGTGTCCGGGGGGGTAGAAGCTTTCTTT
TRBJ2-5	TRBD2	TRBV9	CASRGLAEETQYF	TGTGCCAGCAGGGGACTAGCGGAAGAGACCCAGTACTTC